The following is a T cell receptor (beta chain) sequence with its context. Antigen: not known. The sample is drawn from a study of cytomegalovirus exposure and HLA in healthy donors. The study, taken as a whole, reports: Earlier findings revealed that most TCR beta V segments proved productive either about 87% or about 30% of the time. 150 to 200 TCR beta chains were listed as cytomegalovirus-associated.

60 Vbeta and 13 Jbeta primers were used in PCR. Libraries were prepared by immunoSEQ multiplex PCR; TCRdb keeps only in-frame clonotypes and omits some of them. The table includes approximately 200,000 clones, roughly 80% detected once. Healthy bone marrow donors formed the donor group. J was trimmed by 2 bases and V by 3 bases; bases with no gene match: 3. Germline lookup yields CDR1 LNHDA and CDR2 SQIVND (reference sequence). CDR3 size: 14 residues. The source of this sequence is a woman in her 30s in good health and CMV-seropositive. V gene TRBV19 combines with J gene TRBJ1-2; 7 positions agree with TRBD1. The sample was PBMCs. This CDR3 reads CASSIFRGNYGYTF. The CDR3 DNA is TGTGCCAGTAGTATCTTCAGGGGGAACTATGGCTACACCTTC.